What follows is one TCR beta chain and its context. Its cognate antigen is unknown. This sample stems from a study of cytomegalovirus exposure and HLA in healthy donors. The overall study: About 179 million T cells yielded 100 million or so unique TCR beta sequences in earlier analysis.

PCR was performed using 60 Vbeta and 13 Jbeta primers. Sequenced by immunoSEQ multiplex PCR; TCRdb stores in-frame clones only, minus some. This table has roughly 190,000 clones, roughly 79% appearing once. The donors were healthy bone marrow donors. Whole-study findings and limits: Altogether, about 160 TCR beta chains were recorded as cytomegalovirus-associated. Most TCR beta V segments were productive about 90% or about 30% of the time in an earlier analysis.

CDR1 and CDR2 from the germline V gene are SGHAT and FQNNGV. The V gene end was trimmed by 5 bases and the J gene end by 0 bases; junction bases not matched to a gene: 3. The CDR3 spans 14 residues. Sequencing input: PBMCs. V usage is TRBV11-2 and J usage is TRBJ1-1; TRBD1 aligns across 7 bases. The clonotype originates from a woman in her 30s in good health and CMV-seropositive. The CDR3, as DNA: TGTGCCAGCAGCCCGGGACAGCTGAACACTGAAGCTTTCTTT. Amino acid sequence: CASSPGQLNTEAFF.